This TCR beta chain came from a study of regulatory T cells in long-lasting Graves disease. This clonotype has ten or more counts. Time point here: newly diagnosed GD, antithyroid drugs for less than 3 months. PBMCs were the source of the RNA used for TCR sequencing. TCR beta libraries were built with iRepertoire HTBI primers and Arm-PCR of CDR3 regions. MiXCR, applied by TCRdb to the multiplex PCR reads, yields one record per CDR3 protein. The table lists 400,000 to 500,000 distinct CDR3 sequences, 16% of them singletons. CDR3 length equals 14 residues. CDR1 is SGHRS, CDR2 YFSETQ, per germline. Trimming left V 0 bases short and J 2 bases short, with 9 bases between. The same sample was also studied in work on T cells in Graves' hyperthyroidism and ophthalmopathy.

J is TRBJ2-7 and V is TRBV5-1; D unresolved. Sequenced here: peripheral blood mononuclear cells (PBMCs), sampled at new diagnosis, from a patient treated with antithyroid drugs. The TCR was taken from a woman aged 18-29 years with Graves disease. The DNA for the CDR3 is TGCGCCAGCAGCTTGGATTTGGTGGCCTACGAGCAGTACTTC. Its translation: CASSLDLVAYEQYF.